This T cell receptor (beta chain) was profiled in a study of PD-L1 blockade in urothelial cancer. Study information: Median T cell yield per blood sample was more than 120,000 cells.

Per germline, CDR1 SGDLS and CDR2 YYNGEE. The CDR3 runs 14 residues. The junction had 5 bases not matched to a gene; V was cut back by 5 bases and J by 2 bases. Indicated time point: peripheral blood 6 weeks after treatment start. Patient sample counts ranged from 1 to 8, pretreatment and on-treatment. Method: immunoSEQ multiplex PCR; TCRdb's copy keeps in-frame clones and lacks some. Of about 39,000 clones in the sample, around four fifths were seen once. The gene calls are TRBV9 and TRBJ1-2; 8 nucleotides agree with TRBD1. The clonotype was recovered from a man aged 35 to 55 with urothelial cancer. Sample: PBMCs, taken around atezolizumab (anti-PD-L1) treatment. Here the CDR3 reads CASSEGTGNYGYTF. The CDR3 DNA reads as TGTGCCAGCAGTGAAGGGACAGGCAACTATGGCTACACCTTC. The full variable domain, in which reference TRBV9 and TRBJ1-2 provide the parts outside the CDR3, is DSGVTQTPKHLITATGQRVTLRCSPRSGDLSVYWYQQSLDQGLQFLIQYYNGEERAKGNILERFSAQQFPDLHSELNLSSLELGDSALYFCASSEGTGNYGYTFGSGTRLTVV.